This TCR beta chain was sequenced during a study of T-cell memory formation after mild COVID-19 (dated by TCRdb to the early 2020s). For the wider study: TCR sequence clusters from the two donors were largely donor specific. Longitudinal TCRalpha and TCRbeta repertoire sequencing tracked T-cell clones expanding and contracting after mild COVID-19 in a couple of donors. The cohort comprised two young, previously healthy adult volunteers, one female and one male. What the research found in general, with its limitations: Clones that contracted from day 15 to 85 showed balanced CD4/CD8 phenotypes, whereas a second wave of clones that expanded from day 15 to 37 leaned towards CD4+. Only a couple of mild cases were covered in the study, and larger cohorts including severe cases with pre-infection samples were considered necessary. Some responding clones were detected in pre-infection memory, suggesting pre-existing cross-reactive memory T cells joined the SARS-CoV-2 response. Contracting CD4+ clones were found mainly in CM and EM memory subsets, while CD8+ clones were enriched in EMRA. SARS-CoV-2 specificity was not confirmed for the second-wave clones peaking on day 37.

This clonotype was seen just once. Its antigen target is currently unknown. Base qualities were left out, and no much larger clone turns up one base away. One read provides weak support. Sequencing was performed on an Illumina NovaSeq 6000. TCRalpha and TCRbeta cDNA libraries were constructed by 5'RACE with constant-segment primers, with sample barcodes and unique molecular identifiers being introduced. RNA was extracted from every sample with Trizol reagent. Library amplification was performed in two PCR steps, and a second sample barcode and Illumina TruSeq adapters were introduced in the second step. Sequencing of libraries was performed on an Illumina NovaSeq with 2 x 150 bp paired-end reads. As for the authors' bioinformatics: With migec v1.2.7, reads were demultiplexed and then collapsed into UMI-guided consensus sequences. Using mixcr v2.1.11, UMI consensuses were aligned to TRA and TRB V and J templates and then assembled into clonotypes. A clonotype was counted as expanded or contracted only when both edgeR and NoisET called the clonotype significant, with the noise models trained on biological replicates. For edgeR calls, a false discovery rate-adjusted p below 0.01 and a log2 fold-change threshold of 1 were applied. As an exploratory analysis of dynamics, PCA with hierarchical clustering was applied to max-normalized trajectories of the 1000 most abundant clonotypes. The CD4 or CD8 phenotype of responding clones was assigned using the separately sequenced CD4+ and CD8+ repertoires. TCRdb trimmed the raw reads at Q25, called clones with MiXCR and kept productive beta chains. Every CDR3 protein is listed once, alongside the most common genes and DNA of its rows. Here the V and J calls rest on TCRdb's processing, not on the authors' analysis. The sample table shows about 390,000 distinct CDR3 sequences, and about 17% are seen once. About 22% of the sample comes from the top ten.

V is reduced by 5 bases and J by 3 bases, leaving a spacing of 11 bases between them. Reading from cysteine to phenylalanine, the CDR3 counts 15 amino acids. Only CDR3 DNA remains: 45 bases, in frame from the first base. The germline V gene yields SGHVS for CDR1 and FNYEAQ for CDR2. Ficoll-Paque density gradient centrifugation was the method used to isolate PBMCs. The specimen was PBMCs or a T cell subset sorted from them (not recorded which). The V and J genes are TRBV7-6 and TRBJ2-6; TRBD2 is a possible D gene, resting on 5 matching bases. This sequence originates from a man between 18 and 29 years old who had mild COVID-19 (a few samples of this study predate the infection). The sample titles of this study are shuffled in the database, so cell type and time point are left out; the donor was told from shared clones. The nucleotide sequence reads as follows: TGTGCCAGCAGCCTCGTCGCGGGTGGGGCCAACGTCCTGACTTTC. Its product reads: CASSLVAGGANVLTF.